The rows below give T cell receptor beta chains drawn from one sample of a study of blood T cells in healthy people across ages. One entry per CDR3 protein, called by TCRdb with MiXCR from the 5' RACE reads. The table shows over 1,500,000 distinct CDR3 sequences, with approximately 39% occurring only once. Sequencing was done on a sample of blood. These receptors were obtained from a human donor in good health. CDR3s include the opening cysteine and the closing phenylalanine or tryptophan. A D gene is named only where the DNA matches it firmly. Part of the rows lack a size; the others show once, few, many or a class for expanded clones.

>TRBV24-1|NA|TRBD1|TRBJ2-1
CATSEWRQGLNEQFF
TGTGCCACCAGTGAGTGGAGACAGGGGCTGAATGAGCAGTTCTTC
>TRBV25-1|NA|TRBD2|TRBJ2-7
CASSDWGRGSYEQYF
TGTGCCAGCAGTGACTGGGGGAGGGGATCCTACGAGCAGTACTTC
>TRBV5-1|NA|NA|TRBJ2-5
CASSLEPFRNQETQYF
TGCGCCAGCAGCTTGGAGCCCTTCAGGAACCAAGAGACCCAGTACTTC
>TRBV11-2|NA|TRBD1|TRBJ1-1
CASSLVGGLLGTEAFF
TGTGCCAGCAGCTTAGTAGGGGGCCTCCTTGGCACTGAAGCTTTCTTT
>TRBV7-9|NA|NA|TRBJ2-7
CASSTNNEQYF
TGTGCCAGCAGCACCAATAACGAGCAGTACTTC
>TRBV7-2|NA|TRBD1|TRBJ2-7
CASQPGQGNYEQYF
TGTGCCAGCCAACCGGGACAGGGTAACTACGAGCAGTACTTC
>TRBV20-1|many|TRBD1|TRBJ1-2
CSASGQGRDYGYTF
TGCAGTGCTAGTGGACAGGGCCGGGACTATGGCTACACCTTC
>TRBV2|few|TRBD1|TRBJ1-2
CASTDRDGYTF
TGTGCCAGCACGGACAGGGATGGCTACACCTTC
>TRBV7-2|NA|TRBD2|TRBJ2-5
CASSISPIFGGGTHQETQYF
TGTGCCAGCAGCATATCCCCCATTTTCGGGGGGGGCACCCACCAAGAGACCCAGTACTTC
>TRBV5-5|NA|TRBD1|TRBJ1-4
CASSLLTGGGEKLFF
TGTGCCAGCAGCTTGTTGACAGGGGGAGGTGAAAAACTGTTTTTT
>TRBV12-3/TRBV12-4|NA|NA|TRBJ1-1
CASSFIAAGTLEAFF
TGTGCCAGCAGTTTTATCGCCGCCGGGACCCTTGAAGCTTTCTTT
>TRBV7-2|few|NA|TRBJ2-3
CASSLQQSTDTQYF
TGTGCCAGCAGCTTACAGCAGAGCACAGATACGCAGTATTTT
>TRBV25-1|once|NA|TRBJ1-2
CASSEPVHYGYTF
TGTGCCAGCAGTGAACCGGTTCACTATGGCTACACCTTC
>TRBV20-1|few|NA|TRBJ2-5
CSARGSPYQETQYF
TGCAGTGCTAGAGGGTCGCCTTACCAAGAGACCCAGTACTTC
>TRBV5-1|NA|NA|TRBJ2-5
CASSLFVEETRFF
TGCGCCAGCAGCTTGTTTGTTGAGGAGACCCGGTTCTTC
>TRBV3-1|NA|NA|TRBJ2-2
CASRRVGINTGELFF
TGTGCCAGCCGGCGGGTAGGGATTAACACCGGGGAGCTGTTTTTT
>TRBV13|few|NA|TRBJ2-7
CASSLESEGLDEQYF
TGTGCCAGCAGCTTAGAATCGGAGGGTTTGGACGAGCAGTACTTC
>TRBV5-1|NA|NA|TRBJ2-7
CASSYTDSNYNEQYF
TGCGCCAGCAGCTATACGGATTCTAACTACAACGAGCAGTACTTC
>TRBV30|NA|NA|TRBJ1-2
CAWSLSRTVYGYTF
TGTGCCTGGAGCCTGTCACGGACTGTGTATGGCTACACCTTC
>TRBV5-1|NA|TRBD1|TRBJ2-4
CASSLAGTGVENIQYF
TGCGCCAGCAGCTTGGCCGGGACAGGGGTCGAAAACATTCAGTACTTC
>TRBV13|NA|TRBD1|TRBJ2-7
CASSLGTGGGHEQYF
TGTGCCAGCAGCTTAGGGACAGGGGGCGGCCACGAGCAGTACTTC
>TRBV6-2/TRBV6-3|NA|TRBD1|TRBJ2-7
CASSRQGTLAYEQYF
TGTGCCAGCAGCCGACAGGGCACCCTAGCCTACGAGCAGTACTTC
>TRBV7-2|NA|NA|TRBJ1-5
CASSPQGIGNQPQHF
TGTGCCAGCAGCCCCCAGGGGATCGGCAATCAGCCCCAGCATTTT
>TRBV7-2|NA|TRBD1|TRBJ1-1
CASSFSTGGALPAFF
TGTGCCAGCAGCTTTTCGACAGGGGGTGCCCTACCCGCTTTCTTT
>TRBV20-1|few|TRBD1|TRBJ2-7
CSARDSRGQNNYEQYF
TGCAGTGCTAGAGATTCTAGGGGACAGAATAACTACGAGCAGTACTTC
>TRBV6-5|NA|TRBD2|TRBJ2-7
CASAGGVRHEQYF
TGTGCCAGTGCGGGGGGTGTACGGCACGAGCAGTACTTC
>TRBV27|NA|TRBD1|TRBJ2-7
CASGTGGLNEQYF
TGTGCCAGCGGGACAGGAGGCTTGAACGAGCAGTACTTC
>TRBV6-1|few|NA|TRBJ1-1
CASSPRSFEAFF
TGTGCCAGCAGTCCAAGATCATTCGAAGCTTTCTTT
>TRBV4-3|once|NA|TRBJ1-2
CASSQERTEALYGYTF
TGCGCCAGCAGCCAAGAGAGGACAGAGGCTTTGTATGGCTACACCTTC
>TRBV7-9|many|NA|TRBJ2-1
CASSPRDGKEDEQFF
TGTGCCAGCAGCCCCCGGGACGGAAAGGAAGATGAGCAGTTCTTC
>TRBV29-1|few|NA|TRBJ1-5
CSVAESYSNQPQHF
TGCAGCGTTGCTGAGTCGTATAGCAATCAGCCCCAGCATTTT
>TRBV10-3|NA|NA|TRBJ2-3
CAIRTTLEGSTDTQYF
TGTGCCATCAGGACGACCCTAGAAGGAAGCACAGATACGCAGTATTTT
>TRBV7-9|NA|NA|TRBJ2-7
CASAGQGYEQYF
TGTGCCTCGGCGGGTCAGGGCTACGAGCAGTACTTC
>TRBV11-2|NA|TRBD1|TRBJ1-4
CASSRGQGREEKLFF
TGTGCCAGCAGCCGGGGACAGGGTCGAGAAGAAAAACTGTTTTTT
>TRBV20-1|NA|NA|TRBJ1-2
CSASEGSMGYTF
TGCAGTGCCTCCGAAGGGTCTATGGGCTACACCTTC
>TRBV5-1|NA|TRBD1|TRBJ1-1
CVSRGPGQGAPNTEAFF
TGCGTCAGCAGGGGGCCGGGACAGGGGGCCCCGAACACTGAAGCTTTCTTT
>TRBV20-1|NA|NA|TRBJ2-3
CSAREAGRRDTQYF
TGCAGTGCTAGAGAGGCGGGGAGACGAGATACGCAGTATTTT
>TRBV4-1|few|NA|TRBJ1-2
CASSQDNRRGGGYTF
TGCGCCAGCAGCCAAGATAACCGCAGGGGAGGTGGCTACACCTTC
>TRBV20-1|NA|NA|TRBJ1-5
CSARVGGHQPQHF
TGCAGTGCTAGAGTTGGGGGGCATCAGCCCCAGCATTTT
>TRBV7-3|few|NA|TRBJ1-1
CASSFFEGGEAFF
TGTGCCAGCAGCTTTTTCGAAGGGGGTGAAGCTTTCTTT
>TRBV5-1|NA|NA|TRBJ2-2
CASSSAGTLDTGELFF
TGCGCCAGCAGCTCGGCGGGAACCCTTGACACCGGGGAGCTGTTTTTT
>TRBV7-3|few|NA|TRBJ2-7
CARMDGDSCRGGPHSYEQYF
TGTGCCAGAATGGACGGGGACAGCTGTAGAGGGGGGCCTCACTCCTACGAGCAGTACTTC
>TRBV29-1|NA|NA|TRBJ2-1
CSVHRDLAYNEQFF
TGCAGCGTTCATCGGGATCTTGCCTACAATGAGCAGTTCTTC